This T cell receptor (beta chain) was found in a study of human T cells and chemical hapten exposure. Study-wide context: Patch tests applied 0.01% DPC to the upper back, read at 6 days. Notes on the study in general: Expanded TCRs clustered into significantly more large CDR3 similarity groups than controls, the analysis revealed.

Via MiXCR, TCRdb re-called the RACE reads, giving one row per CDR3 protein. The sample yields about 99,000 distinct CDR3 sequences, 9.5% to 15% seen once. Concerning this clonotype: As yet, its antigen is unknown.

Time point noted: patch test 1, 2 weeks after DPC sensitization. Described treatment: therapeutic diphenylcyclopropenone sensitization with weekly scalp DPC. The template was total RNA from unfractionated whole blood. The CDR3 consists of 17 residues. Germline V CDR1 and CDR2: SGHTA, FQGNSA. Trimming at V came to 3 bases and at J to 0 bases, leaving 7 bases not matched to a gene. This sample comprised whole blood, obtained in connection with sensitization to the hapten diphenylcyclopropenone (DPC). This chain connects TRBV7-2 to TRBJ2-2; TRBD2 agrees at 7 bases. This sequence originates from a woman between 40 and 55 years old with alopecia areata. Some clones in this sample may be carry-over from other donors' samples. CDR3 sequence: CASSFSGLGANTGELFF. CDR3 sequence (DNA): TGTGCCAGCAGCTTTAGCGGACTAGGGGCGAACACCGGGGAGCTGTTTTTT.